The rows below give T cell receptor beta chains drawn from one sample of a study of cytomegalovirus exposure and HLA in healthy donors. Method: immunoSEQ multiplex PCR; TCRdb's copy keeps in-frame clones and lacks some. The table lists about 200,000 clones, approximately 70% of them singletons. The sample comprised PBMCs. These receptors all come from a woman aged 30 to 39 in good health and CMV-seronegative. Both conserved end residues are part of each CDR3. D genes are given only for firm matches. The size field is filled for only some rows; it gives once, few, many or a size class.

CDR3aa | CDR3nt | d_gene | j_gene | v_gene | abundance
CAWAKGTTNQPQHF | TGTGCCTGGGCGAAGGGGACTACCAATCAGCCCCAGCATTTT | . | TRBJ1-5 | TRBV30 | .
CASSHYGLAGNPNEQFF | TGCGCCAGCAGCCACTACGGACTAGCGGGAAACCCAAATGAGCAGTTCTTC | TRBD2 | TRBJ2-1 | TRBV5-1 | once
CASSLGPPGEGLYF | TGTGCCAGCAGCTTAGGCCCTCCCGGGGAGGGGTTGTACTTC | TRBD2 | TRBJ2-4 | TRBV13 | .
CASTPTGETYEQYF | TGCGCCAGCACTCCGACAGGTGAGACCTACGAGCAGTACTTC | . | TRBJ2-7 | TRBV5-1 | once
CASSFRDRSSYEQYF | TGCGCCAGCAGCTTCCGGGACAGGAGCTCCTACGAGCAGTACTTC | TRBD1 | TRBJ2-7 | TRBV5-1 | few
CASSLGQGNTF | TGTGCCAGCAGCCTAGGACAGGGGAACACCTTC | TRBD1 | TRBJ1-2 | TRBV7-2 | .
CASSPRDRHYEQYF | TGTGCCAGCAGCCCCCGGGACAGACACTACGAGCAGTACTTC | TRBD1 | TRBJ2-7 | TRBV9 | few
CASSIRSGQETQYF | TGTGCCAGCAGCATCCGATCGGGGCAAGAGACCCAGTACTTC | . | TRBJ2-5 | TRBV7-9 | .
CASSLSQGDEKLFF | TGTGCCAGCAGCTTGAGTCAGGGGGATGAAAAACTGTTTTTT | TRBD1 | TRBJ1-4 | TRBV7-9 | .
CASSLGHRGGEQYF | TGTGCCAGCAGCCTGGGCCATCGGGGGGGAGAGCAGTACTTC | TRBD2 | TRBJ2-5 | TRBV5-6 | few
CSVGRVLQETQYF | TGCAGCGTTGGTCGGGTTCTCCAAGAGACCCAGTACTTC | . | TRBJ2-5 | TRBV29-1 | .